The clone carrying this T cell receptor (beta chain) was observed many times. What it binds is not known. A read error may account for a junction end that differs from germline. Unique molecular identifiers were used to barcode this TCRbeta library. TCRdb re-derived calls from the PCR reads in MiXCR, one entry per CDR3 protein. Among some 550,000 distinct CDR3 sequences listed, 20% to 25% were seen once. This sample stems from a study of T-cell reconstitution after alpha-beta-depleted transplantation in children. In germline, CDR1 is DFQATT, CDR2 SNEGSKA (reference sequence). The CDR3 covers 14 residues. General observations from the study: By about two months after transplant, alpha-beta T cells reportedly arose from several hundred graft clones that had expanded.

The rearrangement links TRBV20-1 to TRBJ1-2; weak D call: TRBD1 (6 bases). Material: PBMCs, mostly from graft donor cells, obtained 360 days after TCRalphabeta/CD19-depleted stem cell transplant. The receptor's source is a boy less than two years old who had a stem cell transplant for acute myeloid leukemia, so the T cells may come from the graft donor. CDR3 loop: CSARGGTANYGYTF. As DNA, the CDR3 is TGCAGTGCCAGAGGGGGGACCGCTAACTATGGCTACACCTTC.